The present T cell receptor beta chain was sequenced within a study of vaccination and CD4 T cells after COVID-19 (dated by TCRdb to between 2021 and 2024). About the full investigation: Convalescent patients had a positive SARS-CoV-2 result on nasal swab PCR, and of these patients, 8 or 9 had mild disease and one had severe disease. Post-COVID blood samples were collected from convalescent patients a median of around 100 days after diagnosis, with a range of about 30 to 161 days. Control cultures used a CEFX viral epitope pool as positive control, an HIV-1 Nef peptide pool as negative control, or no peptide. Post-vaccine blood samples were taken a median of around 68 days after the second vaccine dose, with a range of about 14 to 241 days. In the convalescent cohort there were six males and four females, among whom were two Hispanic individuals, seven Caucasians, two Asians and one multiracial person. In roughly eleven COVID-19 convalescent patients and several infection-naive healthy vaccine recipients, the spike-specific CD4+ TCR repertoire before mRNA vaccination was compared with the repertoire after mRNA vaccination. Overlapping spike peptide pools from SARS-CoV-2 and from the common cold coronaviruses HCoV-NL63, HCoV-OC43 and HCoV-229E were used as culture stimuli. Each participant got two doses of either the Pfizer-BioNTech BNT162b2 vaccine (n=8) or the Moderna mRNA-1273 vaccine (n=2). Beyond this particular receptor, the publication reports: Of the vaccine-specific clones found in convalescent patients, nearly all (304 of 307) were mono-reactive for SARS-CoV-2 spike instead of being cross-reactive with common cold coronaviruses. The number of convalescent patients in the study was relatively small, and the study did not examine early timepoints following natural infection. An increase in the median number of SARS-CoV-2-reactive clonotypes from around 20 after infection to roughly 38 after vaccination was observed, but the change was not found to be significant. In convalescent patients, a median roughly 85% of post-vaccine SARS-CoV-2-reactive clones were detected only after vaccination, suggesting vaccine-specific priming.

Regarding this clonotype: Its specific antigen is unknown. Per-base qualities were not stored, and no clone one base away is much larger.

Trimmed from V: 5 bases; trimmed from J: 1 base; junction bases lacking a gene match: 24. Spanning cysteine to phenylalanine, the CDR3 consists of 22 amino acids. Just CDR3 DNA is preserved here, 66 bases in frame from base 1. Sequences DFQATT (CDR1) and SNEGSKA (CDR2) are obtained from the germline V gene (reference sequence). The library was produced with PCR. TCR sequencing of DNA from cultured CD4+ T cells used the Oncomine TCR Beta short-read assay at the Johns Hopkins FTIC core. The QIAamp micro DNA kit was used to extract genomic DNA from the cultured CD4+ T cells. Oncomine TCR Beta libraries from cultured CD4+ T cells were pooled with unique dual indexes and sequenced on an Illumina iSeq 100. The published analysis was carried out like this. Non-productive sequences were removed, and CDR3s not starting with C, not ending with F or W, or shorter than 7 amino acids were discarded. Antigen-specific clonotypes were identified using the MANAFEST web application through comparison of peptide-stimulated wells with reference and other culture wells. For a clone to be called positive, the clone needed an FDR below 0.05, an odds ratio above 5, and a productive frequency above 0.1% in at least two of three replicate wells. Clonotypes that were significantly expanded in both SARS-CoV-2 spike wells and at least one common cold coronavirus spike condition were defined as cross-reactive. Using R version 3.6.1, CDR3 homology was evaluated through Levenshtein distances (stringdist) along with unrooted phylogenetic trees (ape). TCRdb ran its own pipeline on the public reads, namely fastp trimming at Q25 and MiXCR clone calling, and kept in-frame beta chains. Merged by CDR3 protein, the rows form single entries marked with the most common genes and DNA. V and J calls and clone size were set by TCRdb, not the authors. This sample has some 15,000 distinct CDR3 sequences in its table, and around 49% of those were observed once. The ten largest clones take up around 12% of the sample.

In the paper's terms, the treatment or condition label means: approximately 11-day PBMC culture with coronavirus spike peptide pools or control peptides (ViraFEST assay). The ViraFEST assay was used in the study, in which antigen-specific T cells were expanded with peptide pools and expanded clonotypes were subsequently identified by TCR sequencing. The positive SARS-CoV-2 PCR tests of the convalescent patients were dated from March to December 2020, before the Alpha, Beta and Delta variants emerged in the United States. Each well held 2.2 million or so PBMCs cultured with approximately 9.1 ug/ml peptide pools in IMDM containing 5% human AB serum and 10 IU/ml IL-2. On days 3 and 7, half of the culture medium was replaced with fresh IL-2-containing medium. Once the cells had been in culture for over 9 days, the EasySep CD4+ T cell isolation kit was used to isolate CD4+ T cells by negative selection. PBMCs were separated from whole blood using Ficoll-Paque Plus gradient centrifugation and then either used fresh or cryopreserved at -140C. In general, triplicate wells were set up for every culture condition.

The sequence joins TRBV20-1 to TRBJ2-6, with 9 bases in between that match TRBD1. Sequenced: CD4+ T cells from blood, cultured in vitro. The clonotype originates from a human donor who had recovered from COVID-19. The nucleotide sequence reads TGCAGTGCTCCTGCCGGGACAGGGTTTTCGGGTCCTTTAGCTTCTGGGGCCAACGTCCTGACTTTC. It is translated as CSAPAGTGFSGPLASGANVLTF.